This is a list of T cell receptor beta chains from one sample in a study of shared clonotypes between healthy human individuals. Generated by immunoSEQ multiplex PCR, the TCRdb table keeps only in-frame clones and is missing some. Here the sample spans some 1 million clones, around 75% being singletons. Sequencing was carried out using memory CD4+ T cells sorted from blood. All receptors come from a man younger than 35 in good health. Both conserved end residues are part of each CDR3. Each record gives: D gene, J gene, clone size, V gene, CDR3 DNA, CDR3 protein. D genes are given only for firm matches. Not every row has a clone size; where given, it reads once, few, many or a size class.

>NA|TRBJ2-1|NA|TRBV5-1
TGCGCCAGCAGCTTGGGGTCCTACAATGAGCAGTTCTTC
CASSLGSYNEQFF
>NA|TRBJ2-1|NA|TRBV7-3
TGTGCCAGCAGCTTATCCCGGGACTCCTACAATGAGCAGTTCTTC
CASSLSRDSYNEQFF
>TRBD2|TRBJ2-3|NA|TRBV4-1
TGCGCCAGCAGCCCAGCCGGGACTAGCATGGATACGCAGTATTTT
CASSPAGTSMDTQYF
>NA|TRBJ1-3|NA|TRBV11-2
TGTGCCAGCAGCTCCTCGTTCGGGAGTCCTGGAAACACCATATATTTT
CASSSSFGSPGNTIYF
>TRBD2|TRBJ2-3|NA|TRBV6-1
TGTGCCAGCAGTCCCGAGACTGGGAGGGCGCAGTATTTT
CASSPETGRAQYF
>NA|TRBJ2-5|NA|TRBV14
TGTGCCAGCAGTAGGTCCGGGACTGGGGAGACCCAGTACTTC
CASSRSGTGETQYF
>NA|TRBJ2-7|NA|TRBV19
TGTGCCAGTAGTATCCTATTGGGACCCTACGAGCAGTACTTC
CASSILLGPYEQYF
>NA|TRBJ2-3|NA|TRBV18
TGTGCCAGCTCCGTAGGGGCCGTTAGCCCCCAATATCGCACAGATACGCAGTATTTT
CASSVGAVSPQYRTDTQYF
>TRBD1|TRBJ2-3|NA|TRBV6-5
TGTGCCAGCAGGAAACGGACAGGGGGCACAGATACGCAGTATTTT
CASRKRTGGTDTQYF
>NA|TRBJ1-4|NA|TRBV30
TGTGCCTGGAGTGTACCGACAACTAATGAAAAACTGTTTTTT
CAWSVPTTNEKLFF
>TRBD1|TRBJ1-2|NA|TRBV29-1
TGCAGCGTTGGGTCAGGGGGCGGCGTGCATGGCTACACCTTC
CSVGSGGGVHGYTF
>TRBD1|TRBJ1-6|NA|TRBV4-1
TGCGCCAGCAGCCAAACCTGGCCGGGACAGGTTGTAGCCCTCCACTTT
CASSQTWPGQVVALHF
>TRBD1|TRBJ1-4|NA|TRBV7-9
TGTGCCAGCAGCTACGGACAGGGCGCTGGTGAAAAACTGTTTTTT
CASSYGQGAGEKLFF
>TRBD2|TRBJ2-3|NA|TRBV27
TGTGCCAGCAGTTTCGGGGGGGCTCGAGGAACAGATACGCAGTATTTT
CASSFGGARGTDTQYF
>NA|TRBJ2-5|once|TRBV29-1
TGCAGCGTCCCGGGGCCTCAAGAGACCCAGTACTTC
CSVPGPQETQYF
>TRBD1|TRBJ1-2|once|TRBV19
TGTGCCAGTAGTATGTCAGGGGGCGCCTATGGCTACACCTTC
CASSMSGGAYGYTF
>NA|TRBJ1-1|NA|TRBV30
TGTGCCTGGAGAAGCACAGGGTCGAAAAACACTGAAGCTTTCTTT
CAWRSTGSKNTEAFF
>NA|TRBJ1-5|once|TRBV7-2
TGTGCCAGCAGCGACACCGGGACACTCGGCAATCAGCCCCAGCATTTT
CASSDTGTLGNQPQHF
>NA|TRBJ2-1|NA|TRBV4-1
TGCGCCAGCAGCCAAGATGAGTGGGGTTCGTACAATGAGCAGTTCTTC
CASSQDEWGSYNEQFF
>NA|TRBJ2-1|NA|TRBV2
TGTGCCAGCAGTGAAGCGCCCGGTGCGGGTGAGCAGTTCTTC
CASSEAPGAGEQFF
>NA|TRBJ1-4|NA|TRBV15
TGTGCCACCAGCAGAGATTTGGCAGGGACTAATGAAAAACTGTTTTTT
CATSRDLAGTNEKLFF
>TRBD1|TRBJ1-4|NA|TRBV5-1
TGCGCCAGCAGCGTTACAGGGGCCACGGCTAATGAAAAACTGTTTTTT
CASSVTGATANEKLFF
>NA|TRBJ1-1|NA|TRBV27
TGTGCCAGCAGTTTAATGGGGAGGGGGACTGAAGCTTTCTTT
CASSLMGRGTEAFF
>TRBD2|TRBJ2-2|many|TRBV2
TGTGCCAGCAGGACTACTAGCGGGAGTCCCGGGGAGCTGTTTTTT
CASRTTSGSPGELFF
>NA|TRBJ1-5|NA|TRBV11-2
TGTGCCAGCAGCCTCAATTCTTACTGGGACAATCAGCCCCAGCATTTT
CASSLNSYWDNQPQHF
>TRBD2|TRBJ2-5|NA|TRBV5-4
TGTGCCAGCAGCCCGGGACTAGCGGGGGCCGAGAAAGAGACCCAGTACTTC
CASSPGLAGAEKETQYF
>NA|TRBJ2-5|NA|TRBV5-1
TGCGCCAGCAGGCGGGACGTACGGGAGACCCAGTACTTC
CASRRDVRETQYF